This T cell receptor (beta chain) came from a study of cytomegalovirus exposure and HLA in healthy donors. Study findings and constraints: A previous analysis found most TCR beta V segments productive roughly 87% or roughly 30% of the time.

Remarks on this clone: As yet, its antigen is unknown.

A multiplex PCR was run with 60 Vbeta primers and 13 Jbeta primers. Sequenced by immunoSEQ multiplex PCR; TCRdb stores in-frame clones only, minus some. Counted here are about 110,000 clones, just over 70% occurring once; the ten biggest clones make up roughly 0.79%. The CDR3 is 17 residues long. The germline V gene has CDR1 SGHRS and CDR2 YFSETQ. Trimming removed 0 bases from V and 3 bases from J; junction bases left unmatched: 11. This receptor was obtained from a boy younger than 18 in good health and CMV-seronegative. The chain links TRBV5-1 to TRBJ1-1; 7 nucleotides line up with TRBD1. Sequencing used PBMCs. As DNA, the CDR3 is TGCGCCAGCAGCTTGGTCCGAATCACAGGGGAATACACTGAAGCTTTCTTT. This encodes CASSLVRITGEYTEAFF. Filled out from reference TRBV5-1 and TRBJ1-1, the complete variable domain reads KAGVTQTPRYLIKTRGQQVTLSCSPISGHRSVSWYQQTPGQGLQFLFEYFSETQRNKGNFPGRFSGRQFSNSRSEMNVSTLELGDSALYLCASSLVRITGEYTEAFFGQGTRLTVV.